This section outlines one TCR beta chain sequence together with its context. It lacks a known antigen. No much larger clonotype is one base removed from it; base qualities were not supplied. This record comes from a study of blood T cell repertoires in COVID-19 (TCRdb year 2020). The study in broad terms: Samples covering the acute and convalescent phases of COVID-19 were provided by collaborators in the United States, Italy and Spain. The material from the prospective study consisted of cDNA or gDNA derived from T cells, B-cell-depleted T cells, or PBMCs. Subjects who had been exposed to COVID-19, were actively infected with it, or had recovered from it provided the deeply sampled blood TCRbeta repertoires that made up the dataset. A freely available public database, intended as a resource for researchers studying the immune response to SARS-CoV-2, is where the repertoires were released. The samples were drawn from two sources: the first 160 participants of the ongoing ImmuneRACE study, and over 950 subjects contributed by 6 global collaborators. Sample metadata almost always included a de-identified subject ID, COVID-19 status, age in years and sex. Where HLA class I and class II types were available, the types were taken from metadata supplied by the sample provider, not from assay-based typing.

TCRbeta CDR3 regions were amplified from genomic DNA by means of the immunoSEQ Assay, a bias-controlled multiplex PCR. In the source study's methods: Nucleated cell counts per sample were estimated from amplification of reference gene primers within the assay. Sequence reads were collapsed and filtered to measure the absolute abundance of every unique TCRbeta CDR3 rearrangement. Productive Simpson clonality was computed per sample as the square root of Simpson's diversity index over productive rearrangements. TCRdb took this table from immuneACCESS and kept in-frame rearrangements with V and J called. Such tables lack part of the clones; where checked against another copy, unresolved V genes explain under half of the gap, and the rest is unexplained. V and J calls and clone size come straight from that table; D and trimming were deduced from the DNA. The sample table shows approximately 180,000 clones, and under 80% are seen once. The ten largest make up about a sixth of the sample.

V ends up 3 bases short and J 7 bases short, with an unmatched junction base count of 7. CDR1 and CDR2 (GTSNPN, SVGIG) derive from the germline V gene (reference sequence). From the cysteine up to the phenylalanine, the CDR3 has a length of 14 residues. Only the CDR3 region is kept as DNA, spanning 42 bases read in frame from base 1. In the prospective study, participants were roughly 18 to 100 years old, resided in about 25 geographic areas of the United States, and were enrolled through a virtual design. In the prospective study, cohorts were assigned on the basis of participant-reported clinical history obtained from a screening survey and a study questionnaire. Mobile phlebotomists in the prospective study collected whole blood, serum and a nasopharyngeal or oropharyngeal swab from every participant. Additional blood draws and questionnaires over an approximately 2-month period could optionally be provided by prospective study participants. Prospective study blood samples were shipped either frozen or at room temperature before DNA extraction.

Points the paper makes about the study in general: Clinical and demographic metadata were provided uncurated, with the amount varying by source and participant.

Recombination linked TRBV30 to TRBJ2-3, with 10 bases matching TRBD2. Sequencing was carried out using PBMCs or T cells enriched from blood (not recorded which). The source is a woman aged 50 to 60 with acute COVID-19. The DNA sequence reads TGTGCCTGGAGAACAGCGGGGGGGCCCCATACGCAGTATTTT. The resulting protein is CAWRTAGGPHTQYF.